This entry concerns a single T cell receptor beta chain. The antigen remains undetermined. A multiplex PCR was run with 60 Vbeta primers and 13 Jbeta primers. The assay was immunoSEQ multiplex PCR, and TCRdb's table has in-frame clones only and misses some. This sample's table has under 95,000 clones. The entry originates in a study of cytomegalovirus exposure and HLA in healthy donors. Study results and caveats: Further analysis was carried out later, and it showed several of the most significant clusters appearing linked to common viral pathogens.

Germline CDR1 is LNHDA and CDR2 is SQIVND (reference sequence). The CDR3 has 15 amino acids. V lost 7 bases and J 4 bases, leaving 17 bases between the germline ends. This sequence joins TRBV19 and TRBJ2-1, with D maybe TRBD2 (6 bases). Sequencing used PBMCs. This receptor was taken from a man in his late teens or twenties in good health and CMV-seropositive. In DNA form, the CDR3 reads TGTGCCAGTACCCCACCGGGACTTCGGTACAATGAGCAGTTCTTC. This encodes CASTPPGLRYNEQFF.